The 16 T cell receptor beta chains in this list originate from one sample, sequenced in a study of CD8 T cells in Susac syndrome. Roughly 0.45 to 1 ug RNA was reverse transcribed with random hexamers. One entry per CDR3 protein results from TCRdb running MiXCR on the immunoSEQ multiplex PCR reads. The repertoire holds 180,000 or so distinct CDR3 sequences, with 85% to 95% as singletons. Sequenced: CD4+ T cells from PBMCs. These receptors were taken from a human donor in good health.

The chain carries TRBV24-1 and TRBJ2-1; D uncertain. V lost 6 bases, J lost 4 bases, and 3 bases lay in between. CDR1 KGHDR and CDR2 SFDVKD come from the germline V gene. The CDR3 runs to 11 residues. The CDR3 DNA reads as TGTGCCACCAGTCTTTACAATGAGCAGTTCTTC. It is translated as CATSLYNEQFF.

The chain joins TRBV23-1 to TRBJ2-5; D unclear. TRBV23-1 is marked as an open reading frame, function uncertain. V lost 3 bases to trimming and J lost 3 bases, with 11 bases between them. The CDR3 length is 14 residues. CDR3 coding DNA: TGCGCCAGCAGTCACCCCGGTCCCAAAGAGACCCAGTACTTC. It codes for CASSHPGPKETQYF.

CDR3 sequence: CASSQDLRSYEQYF. The CDR3 bases are TGTGCCAGCAGCCAAGATCTCAGGAGCTACGAGCAGTACTTC. This rearrangement joins TRBV3-1 to TRBJ2-7; D uncertain. V was cut by 0 bases and J by 3 bases, with 9 bases left in between. Germline lookup yields CDR1 LGHDT and CDR2 YNNKEL (reference sequence). CDR3 length: 14 amino acids.

V gene TRBV15 combines with J gene TRBJ2-6; a possible D gene is TRBD1 (6 bases). Per the germline V gene, CDR1 is LNHNV and CDR2 is YYDKDF (reference sequence). The CDR3 has 18 amino acids. V gave up 0 bases and J gave up 0 bases, with 12 bases separating them. The CDR3 DNA reads as TGTGCCACCAGCAGAGATCCCCCAGGGGCCTCTGGGGCCAACGTCCTGACTTTC. Translation: CATSRDPPGASGANVLTF.

This clonotype was detected once. The gene calls are TRBV28 and TRBJ2-7; 10 bases agree with TRBD1. Germline V lookup: CDR1 MDHEN, CDR2 SYDVKM. The CDR3 has 15 amino acids. V trimming: 4 bases; J trimming: 5 bases; junction bases outside the gene matches: 8. The CDR3 region has the DNA TGTGCCAGCAGTTCCGCCGGGACAGGGGTTCACGAGCAGTACGTC. It yields the protein CASSSAGTGVHEQYV.

The V and J genes are TRBV13 and TRBJ1-2; D is possibly TRBD1 (6 bases). Germline-derived CDR1 and CDR2 are PRHDT and FYEKMQ (reference sequence). The CDR3 is made up of 14 amino acids. With 7 bases removed from V and 4 bases from J, the gap between germline ends came to 16 bases. The CDR3 reads CASTRTGKPYGYTF. CDR3 in DNA: TGTGCCAGCACCCGTACAGGGAAACCCTATGGCTACACCTTC.

The gene calls are TRBV12-3 or TRBV12-4 and TRBJ1-6, with D unresolved. The V end was cut by 4 bases, the J end by 10 bases, with 11 bases between. CDR3 length: 13 residues. The CDR3 coding sequence is TGTGCCAGCAGTTCCCTGGGAAGGTCACCCCTCCACTTT. It yields the protein CASSSLGRSPLHF.

The chain uses TRBV18 and TRBJ2-1; 7 bases are shared with TRBD2. CDR3 length: 13 amino acids. V lost 3 bases, J lost 8 bases, and 4 bases stayed unmatched. Germline loops: CDR1 KGHSH, CDR2 LQKENI. CDR3 nucleotides: TGTGCCAGCTCACCGGGAGGGAACCATGAGCAGTTCTTC. The encoded protein is CASSPGGNHEQFF. Complete variable domain (other parts from reference TRBV18 and TRBJ2-1): NAGVMQNPRHLVRRRGQEARLRCSPMKGHSHVYWYRQLPEEGLKFMVYLQKENIIDESGMPKERFSAEFPKEGPSILRIQQVVRGDSAAYFCASSPGGNHEQFFGPGTRLTVL.

This chain uses TRBV6-2 or TRBV6-3 with TRBJ2-7; D is undetermined. Germline V gene sequence: CDR1 MNHEY, CDR2 SVGEGT. The CDR3 has 10 residues. V dropped 8 bases and J dropped 7 bases, with 9 bases sitting between them. The CDR3 DNA reads as TGTGCCAGCGGGAATCGGGAGCAGTACTTC. It encodes CASGNREQYF.

V gene TRBV20-1 combines with J gene TRBJ2-7, with D unresolved. The germline V and J ends were trimmed by 3 bases and 3 bases, with 6 bases remaining between them. The CDR3 is made up of 11 amino acids. CDR1 is DFQATT and CDR2 is SNEGSKA in the germline V gene (reference sequence). Written as DNA, the CDR3 is TGCAGTGCTAGCGATAACTACGAGCAGTACGTC. It is translated as CSASDNYEQYV.

The chain couples TRBV24-1 to TRBJ2-7, with TRBD2 as a possible D gene (6 bases). Deletions cut 7 bases from V and 2 bases from J, with 8 bases between. CDR1 is KGHDR, CDR2 SFDVKD, per germline. CDR3 size: 12 residues. CDR3 DNA: TGTGCCACCAGCGGGAGTCCCTACGAGCAGTACGTC. Its translation: CATSGSPYEQYV.

The V call is TRBV28, the J call TRBJ1-1; D might be TRBD1 (5 bases). From germline, CDR1 is MDHEN and CDR2 SYDVKM. V was cut by 3 bases and J by 6 bases, with 26 bases left in between. The CDR3 runs to 18 residues. The CDR3 region is CASSLLARDPLARAEAFF. The DNA of the CDR3 is TGTGCCAGCAGTTTGCTTGCCCGGGACCCACTTGCTAGGGCTGAAGCTTTCTTT.

This chain uses TRBV7-9 with TRBJ2-1; 14 nucleotides line up with TRBD2. This CDR3 has 15 amino acids. Germline trimming cut 5 bases from V and 8 bases from J; bases unmatched to any gene: 5. Germline CDR1 and CDR2: SEHNR and FQNEAQ (reference sequence). CDR3 residues: CASSRLAGGIYEQFF. DNA of the CDR3: TGTGCCAGCAGCCGACTAGCGGGAGGGATCTATGAGCAGTTCTTC.

The table lists this clonotype with a count of one. The gene calls are TRBV20-1 and TRBJ1-2; D unresolved. The germline gives CDR1 DFQATT, CDR2 SNEGSKA (reference sequence). V was trimmed by 6 bases and J by 6 bases, leaving 17 bases between them. The CDR3 is 13 amino acids. CDR3 nucleotides: TGCAGTGCCCCCGGGAGAGGGCTTGATGGCTACACCTTC. Translation: CSAPGRGLDGYTF.

The V and J genes are TRBV7-8 and TRBJ2-6; no clear D gene. Germline V gene lookup returns CDR1 SGHVS and CDR2 FQNEAQ. This CDR3 is 14 amino acids long. V was pared by 2 bases and J by 3 bases, with 5 bases between. CDR3 nucleotides: TGTGCCAGCAGCTTAACTCGTGGGGCCAACGTCCTGACTTTC. Protein sequence: CASSLTRGANVLTF.

The chain joins TRBV11-2 to TRBJ2-5, with 9 nucleotides matching TRBD2. The CDR3 has 13 amino acids. Losses at the gene ends were 8 bases for V and 5 bases for J; bases not matched to a gene: 6. Germline-derived CDR1 and CDR2 are SGHAT and FQNNGV. The CDR3 loop is CASGREGRETQYF. In DNA form, the CDR3 reads TGTGCCAGCGGGCGGGAGGGCCGTGAGACCCAGTACTTC.